This T cell receptor beta chain was captured in a study of blood T cell repertoires in COVID-19. Generated by immunoSEQ multiplex PCR, the TCRdb table keeps only in-frame clones and is missing some. This table holds over 90,000 clones, about 74% found once. Per the germline V gene, CDR1 is SGHNT and CDR2 is YYREEE (reference sequence). The CDR3 is 16 residues long. Trimming stripped 4 bases from V and 0 bases from J, with 15 bases between. Input material: peripheral blood. This receptor was obtained from a man in his 70s with COVID-19, enrolled during active disease. This rearrangement joins TRBV5-4 to TRBJ2-3, with D tentatively TRBD2 (6 bases). Here the CDR3 reads CASSDGGMGSTDTQYF. The CDR3 region has the DNA TGTGCCAGCAGCGATGGAGGGATGGGCAGCACAGATACGCAGTATTTT.